This TCR beta chain was recorded in a study of T cells in Graves' hyperthyroidism and ophthalmopathy (dated by TCRdb to the late 2010s). Looking at the study overall: Peripheral blood was sampled at the time of initial diagnosis, prior to any treatment. To identify TCR V-J signatures that set the groups apart, the researchers used a discovery cohort of roughly 100 patients, made up of under 45 with Graves' ophthalmopathy and about 60 with stable Graves' hyperthyroidism. Prospective prediction of ophthalmopathy was tested in an independent validation cohort of fewer than 20 hyperthyroidism patients and 15 to 17 patients who later progressed to ophthalmopathy. The 90 to 100 discovery patients were randomly divided into training and test sets at a 7:3 ratio. In roughly six Graves' hyperthyroidism patients, the study also compared T-cell repertoires from thyroid tissue with T-cell repertoires from blood. Following sampling, methimazole starting at 30 mg daily was given to hyperthyroidism patients, and high-dose intravenous methylprednisolone was given to ophthalmopathy patients. The paper describes TCR Vbeta CDR3 sequencing of 135 peripheral blood samples, made up of 43 ophthalmopathy patients, around 78 hyperthyroidism patients and 17 progressor patients.

The TCR beta CDR3 regions were amplified from RNA transcripts. A first-round RT-PCR of the TCR CDR3 used the HTBI primer set with the Qiagen OneStep RT-PCR kit. A second multiplex PCR round built the libraries, followed by size selection and purification. Paired-end sequencing of the libraries was performed with 100 bp reads on an Illumina HiSeq2000. Turning to the authors' computational methods: SOAPnuke was used to process the raw data, throwing out any read that contained adapters or uncalled bases, had a mean Phred below 15, or lacked an exact constant-primer or identifier match. COPE v1.2.5 was used to merge high-quality paired reads, and clonotypes were defined as unique nucleotide sequences. MiTCR v1.1 was used to align clonotypes to the IMGT TRBV, TRBD and TRBJ reference segments. The analysis included only V-J combinations with a frequency above 0.0001, which together covered 99% to 99.2% of the repertoires. The TCS score was defined as F50 (clonal expansion) divided by E x V (chaos), with BLOSUM62-based TCRdist calculated between CDR3 peptides within each V-J. Welch's t-statistics and random forest reduced 514 V-J features to 13, which were used in a naive Bayes classifier (R e1071). TCRdb trimmed public reads at Q25 via fastp, called clones via MiXCR and kept in-frame beta chains. Rows with a matching CDR3 protein are joined into one entry that keeps the most common DNA and genes. TCRdb, rather than the study authors, made the V and J calls. Here the sample has about 600,000 distinct CDR3 sequences; 13% to 15% occur a single time. Roughly an eighth of the sample belongs to the ten largest clones.

Via the germline V gene (reference sequence), CDR1 is MNHEY and CDR2 SMNVEV. Trimming at the junction amounts to 5 bases on V and 5 bases on J, and the germline ends lie 12 bases apart. From the cysteine through the phenylalanine, the CDR3 covers 13 amino acids. The kept DNA is CDR3 alone, 39 bases in frame from the first base. This clonotype was seen ten or more times. Its target antigen remains unknown. Base quality data are lacking; no much larger clone is found one base away. Results the study describes overall, beyond this receptor: During validation, the model predicted progression to ophthalmopathy a median of around 6 months ahead of onset, with almost 71% sensitivity and about 72% specificity. A model built on a 13 V-J signature distinguished ophthalmopathy from stable hyperthyroidism, reaching approximately 89% sensitivity and around 82% specificity in cross-validation and 80%/75% in testing. No statistical method was used to fix the sample size in advance, and group allocation was not hidden from the investigators. Blood samples also contained most of the expanded thyroid clonotypes (frequency above 0.001), which suggests that blood repertoires may reflect thyroid immune responses.

Moderately to severely active disease, a Clinical Activity Score of at least 3, a NOSPECS grade of at least 4, and a duration under 3 months were present in ophthalmopathy patients. Patients with uncontrolled infections, other autoimmune diseases, pregnancy or lactation were excluded. Clinical symptoms, serum thyroxine and TRAb, thyroid ultrasound, and orbital computed tomography formed the basis for the diagnoses. PBMCs were separated from 8 to 10 ml of fresh peripheral blood using Ficoll-Paque density gradient centrifugation. Total RNA was extracted using Trizol reagent, and RNA quality was assessed on an Agilent 2100 Bioanalyzer.

Sequenced material: blood. The chain employs TRBV27 and TRBJ2-5; the D gene cannot be resolved reliably. The sequence was collected from a woman aged 45-60 years with Graves' ophthalmopathy. The DNA sequence follows: TGTGCCAGCAGTCACCCGTCCCGGGAGACCCAGTACTTC. Its translation reads: CASSHPSRETQYF.